Below are 21 T cell receptor beta chains sequenced from a single sample in a study of T cell changes during pregnancy in multiple sclerosis. TCRdb keeps only in-frame clones here, not all; method: immunoSEQ multiplex PCR. Of about 48,000 clones listed, 94% were seen once; the top ten hold 0.4% to 0.55%. The sequences come from CD4+ T cells from peripheral blood mononuclear cells, collected in the first trimester of pregnancy. The receptor source for this set is a female donor with multiple sclerosis, enrolled in a pregnancy study.

V is TRBV14 and J is TRBJ2-2, with D tentatively TRBD2 (5 bases). Trimming cost V 0 bases and J 4 bases, with 15 bases left between them. The CDR3 covers 17 residues. Germline values: CDR1 SGHDN, CDR2 FVKESK. The CDR3, as DNA: TGTGCCAGCAGCCAAGAAGTATTCCTCCGGGGCACCGGGGAGCTGTTTTTT. This translates into CASSQEVFLRGTGELFF.

The chain combines TRBV30 with TRBJ1-1, with D possibly TRBD1 on 6 matching bases. The CDR3 has 14 residues. V was shortened by 1 base and J by 8 bases, with 17 bases between the two germline ends. CDR1 GTSNPN and CDR2 SVGIG come from the germline V gene (reference sequence). CDR3 loop: CAWSARWGGGEAFF. CDR3 sequence (DNA): TGTGCCTGGAGTGCCCGGTGGGGGGGCGGCGAAGCTTTCTTT.

The V gene is TRBV9, the J gene TRBJ2-3; TRBD1 aligns across 8 bases. V dropped 4 bases and J dropped 6; count of bases not matched to a gene: 10. The CDR3 extends over 15 amino acids. Germline-derived CDR1 and CDR2 are SGDLS and YYNGEE. This CDR3 is CASSRGAGGGDTQYF. The CDR3 nucleotides read TGTGCCAGCAGCCGGGGAGCAGGGGGCGGCGATACGCAGTATTTT.

The chain employs TRBV2 and TRBJ2-7, with 7 positions matching TRBD1. Germline V gives CDR1 SNHLY, CDR2 FYNNEI. The CDR3 has 15 residues. V was clipped by 8 bases and J by 6 bases; unmatched bases: 16. The CDR3 loop reads CASCLLQGIYCEQYF. DNA for the CDR3: TGTGCCAGCTGCCTACTACAGGGGATTTACTGCGAGCAGTACTTC. The complete variable domain, with remaining parts taken from reference TRBV2 and TRBJ2-7, reads EPEVTQTPSHQVTQMGQEVILRCVPISNHLYFYWYRQILGQKVEFLVSFYNNEISEKSEIFDDQFSVERPDGSNFTLKIRSTKLEDSAMYFCASCLLQGIYCEQYFGPGTRLTVT.

This clone was seen only a few times. V is TRBV11-2 and J is TRBJ1-6; D uncertain. There are 15 residues in the CDR3. CDR1 and CDR2 (germline): SGHAT, FQNNGV. Trimming left V 2 bases short and J 13 bases short, with 18 bases between. CDR3 protein: CASSLQASKAAPLHF. The CDR3 DNA follows: TGTGCCAGCAGCTTACAGGCATCTAAAGCGGCGCCCCTCCACTTT.

The chain has TRBV11-3 and TRBJ2-3, with a weak D call TRBD2 (6 bases). Germline-derived CDR1 and CDR2 are SGHNT and YENEEA. The CDR3 covers 16 residues. Trimming left V 0 bases short and J 0 bases short, with 10 bases between. The CDR3, as DNA: TGTGCCAGCAGCTTAGAAGGAGGGACTAGCACAGATACGCAGTATTTT. This codes for CASSLEGGTSTDTQYF.

V usage is TRBV11-2 and J usage is TRBJ2-5, with a possible D match to TRBD2 (7 bases). V lost 1 base and J 3 bases, leaving 12 bases between the germline ends. Germline V gene lookup returns CDR1 SGHAT and CDR2 FQNNGV. The length of the CDR3 is 15 residues. CDR3 nucleotide sequence: TGTGCCAGCAGCTTAGGAGGGGGGGTCGAAGAGACCCAGTACTTC. Translated: CASSLGGGVEETQYF. The variable domain in full, completed from reference TRBV11-2 and TRBJ2-5, reads EAGVAQSPRYKIIEKRQSVAFWCNPISGHATLYWYQQILGQGPKLLIQFQNNGVVDDSQLPKDRFSAERLKGVDSTLKIQPAKLEDSAVYLCASSLGGGVEETQYFGPGTRLLVL.

The chain employs TRBV5-6 and TRBJ2-5, with D maybe TRBD2 (5 bases). Trimming took off 5 bases at V and 5 bases at J, with 13 bases between the two ends. The CDR3 runs to 13 residues. The germline V gene encodes CDR1 SGHDT and CDR2 YYEEEE. The DNA for the CDR3 is TGTGCCAGCAGAACCGCGGGCCCGGAGACCCAGTACTTC. This sequence encodes CASRTAGPETQYF.

The gene calls are TRBV5-1 and TRBJ2-5, with 8 bases matching TRBD1. Trimming cost V 7 bases and J 2 bases; bases outside gene matches: 4. This CDR3 spans 13 amino acids. The germline gives CDR1 SGHRS, CDR2 YFSETQ. CDR3 amino acids: CASGRDRQETQYF. CDR3 in DNA: TGCGCCAGCGGCCGGGACAGGCAAGAGACCCAGTACTTC.

The DNA for the CDR3 is TGTGCCAGCAGCTTACGTAACTTGGCCAGGGGGATAAACTACAATGAGCAGTTCTTC. It is translated as CASSLRNLARGINYNEQFF. This chain uses TRBV7-9 with TRBJ2-1; TRBD1 aligns across 7 bases. With 2 bases clipped from V and 3 bases from J, the junction kept 16 bases outside the gene matches. CDR1 and CDR2 from the germline V gene are SEHNR and FQNEAQ (reference sequence). This CDR3 region has 19 residues.

This clone appeared once. The rearrangement uses TRBV11-2 and TRBJ2-3, with 11 positions matching TRBD2. J was trimmed by 2 bases and V by 4 bases; bases with no gene match: 5. Per the germline V gene, CDR1 is SGHAT and CDR2 is FQNNGV. The CDR3 contains 16 residues. CDR3 DNA sequence: TGTGCCAGCAGCTCCCAGACTAGCGGGGCCACAGATACGCAGTATTTT. This encodes CASSSQTSGATDTQYF.

The chain combines TRBV6-1 with TRBJ1-3; D remains ambiguous. Germline loops: CDR1 MNHNS, CDR2 SASEGT. V lost 4 bases and J 0 bases, leaving 13 bases between the germline ends. The CDR3 is made up of 16 amino acids. In DNA, the CDR3 is TGTGCCAGCAGTGCAATTGGACTGACCTCTGGAAACACCATATATTTT. This codes for CASSAIGLTSGNTIYF.

The chain has TRBV7-6 and TRBJ1-3, with TRBD1 matching 9 bases. Germline V lookup: CDR1 SGHVS, CDR2 FNYEAQ. The CDR3 is 16 amino acids. V lost 5 bases to trimming and J lost 2 bases; unmatched junction nucleotides: 7. The CDR3: CASSRGTGRTGNTIYF. DNA for the CDR3: TGTGCCAGCAGCCGGGGGACAGGGAGAACTGGAAACACCATATATTTT. The full variable domain, with the rest looked up from reference TRBV7-6 and TRBJ1-3, is GAGVSQSPRYKVTKRGQDVALRCDPISGHVSLYWYRQALGQGPEFLTYFNYEAQQDKSGLPNDRFSAERPEGSISTLTIQRTEQRDSAMYRCASSRGTGRTGNTIYFGEGSWLTVV.

J is TRBJ2-3 and V is TRBV6-1, with D maybe TRBD2 (5 bases). CDR3 size: 15 residues. Trimming removed 6 bases from V and 6 bases from J, with 19 bases in between. Germline lookup yields CDR1 MNHNS and CDR2 SASEGT. The CDR3 protein is CASRTEAARLDTQYF. CDR3 bases: TGTGCCAGCAGGACGGAAGCGGCGCGCTTGGATACGCAGTATTTT.

The chain's CDR3 is CASSFRTGMETQYF. CDR3 nucleotides: TGTGCCAGCAGCTTCAGGACAGGAATGGAGACCCAGTACTTC. This sequence joins TRBV5-6 and TRBJ2-5; 7 bases fit TRBD1. Germline V gene sequence: CDR1 SGHDT, CDR2 YYEEEE. The CDR3 is 14 amino acids. Trimming at V came to 2 bases and at J to 5 bases, leaving 6 bases not matched to a gene.

The chain is built from TRBV7-8 and TRBJ2-7; maybe TRBD2 (5 bases). Germline V gives CDR1 SGHVS, CDR2 FQNEAQ. This CDR3 comprises 15 residues. Trimming stripped 2 bases from V and 2 bases from J, with 13 bases between. This chain's CDR3 is CASSLLAASTYEQYF. The CDR3 coding sequence is TGTGCCAGCAGCTTACTGGCCGCTAGCACCTACGAGCAGTACTTC.

V gene TRBV6-6 combines with J gene TRBJ1-6; no reliable D call. The V gene lost 2 bases and the J gene lost 14 bases, with 19 bases spanning the gap. The CDR3 totals 15 residues. Germline CDR1 is MNHNY and CDR2 is SVGAGI (reference sequence). The CDR3 region has the DNA TGTGCCAGCAGTTACGTTGGAGGCGACGGGGTGGCCCTCCACTTT. Translation gives CASSYVGGDGVALHF.

V and J are TRBV4-2 and TRBJ2-5; TRBD1 aligns across 9 bases. The V segment lost 4 bases and the J segment 3 bases; nucleotides outside the gene matches: 6. This CDR3 region has 15 residues. The germline CDR1 and CDR2 sequences are LGHNA and YNFKEQ. CDR3 residues: CASSRNWDREETQYF. The CDR3 nucleotides are TGTGCCAGCAGCCGGAACTGGGACAGGGAAGAGACCCAGTACTTC.

The chain combines TRBV15 with TRBJ1-1, with D perhaps TRBD1 (6 bases). CDR1 and CDR2 from the germline V gene are LNHNV and YYDKDF (reference sequence). V was trimmed by 2 bases and J by 6 bases, leaving 13 bases between them. This CDR3 is 14 amino acids long. CDR3 sequence: CATSRLGGGAEAFF. DNA for the CDR3: TGTGCCACCAGCAGATTGGGAGGGGGAGCTGAAGCTTTCTTT.

Of note for this clone: At one end the junction does not follow the germline gene, possibly because of a read error. This chain connects TRBV6-4 to TRBJ2-3, with D possibly being TRBD1 (6 bases). The CDR3 runs to 13 residues. From germline, CDR1 is MRHNA and CDR2 SNTAGT. The DNA of the CDR3 is TGTGCCACCAGTAGGGGGTACACAGATACGCAGTATTTT. It yields the protein CATSRGYTDTQYF.

The chain recombines TRBV2 with TRBJ2-5; TRBD1 is a possible D gene (5 bases). The CDR3 runs 13 residues. Trimming left V 4 bases short and J 3 bases short, with 9 bases between. The germline gives CDR1 SNHLY, CDR2 FYNNEI. CDR3 residues: CASSGGREETQYF. The CDR3, as DNA: TGTGCCAGCAGTGGGGGCAGAGAAGAGACCCAGTACTTC.